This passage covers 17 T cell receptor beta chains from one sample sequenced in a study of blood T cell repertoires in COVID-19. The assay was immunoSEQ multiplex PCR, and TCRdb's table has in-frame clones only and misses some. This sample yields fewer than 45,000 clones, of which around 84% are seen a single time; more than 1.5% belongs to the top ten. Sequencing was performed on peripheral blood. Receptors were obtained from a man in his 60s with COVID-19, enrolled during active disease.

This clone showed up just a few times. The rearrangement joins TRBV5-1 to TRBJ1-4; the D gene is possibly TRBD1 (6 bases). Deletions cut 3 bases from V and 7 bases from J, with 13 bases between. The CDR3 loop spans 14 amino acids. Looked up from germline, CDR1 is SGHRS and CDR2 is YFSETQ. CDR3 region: CASSSTGFGEKLFF. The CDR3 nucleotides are TGCGCCAGCAGCTCCACAGGGTTCGGTGAAAAACTGTTTTTT.

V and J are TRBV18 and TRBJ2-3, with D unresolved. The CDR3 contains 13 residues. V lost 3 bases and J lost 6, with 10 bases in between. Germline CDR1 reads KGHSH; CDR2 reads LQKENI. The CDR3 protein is CASSPNREDTQYF. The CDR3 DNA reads TGTGCCAGCTCACCGAACCGAGAGGATACGCAGTATTTT.

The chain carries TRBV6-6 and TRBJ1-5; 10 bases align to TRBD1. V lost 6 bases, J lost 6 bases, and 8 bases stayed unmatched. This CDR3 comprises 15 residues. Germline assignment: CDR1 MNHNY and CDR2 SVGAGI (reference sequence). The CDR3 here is CASSSGQGISQPQHF. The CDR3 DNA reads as TGTGCCAGCAGCTCGGGACAGGGGATCTCTCAGCCCCAGCATTTT.

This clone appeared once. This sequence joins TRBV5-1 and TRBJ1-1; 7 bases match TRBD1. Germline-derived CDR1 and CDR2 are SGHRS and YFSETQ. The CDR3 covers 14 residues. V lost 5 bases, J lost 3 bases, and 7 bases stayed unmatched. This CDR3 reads CASRSRQGDTEAFF. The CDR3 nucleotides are TGCGCCAGCAGATCCCGACAGGGCGACACTGAAGCTTTCTTT.

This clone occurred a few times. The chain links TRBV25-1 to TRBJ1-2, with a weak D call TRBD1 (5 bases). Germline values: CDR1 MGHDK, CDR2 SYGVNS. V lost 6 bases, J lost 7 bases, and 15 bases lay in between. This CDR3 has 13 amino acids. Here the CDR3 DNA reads TGTGCCAGCAGGGCCGGTGGGGGAGGTGGCTACACCTTC. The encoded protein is CASRAGGGGGYTF.

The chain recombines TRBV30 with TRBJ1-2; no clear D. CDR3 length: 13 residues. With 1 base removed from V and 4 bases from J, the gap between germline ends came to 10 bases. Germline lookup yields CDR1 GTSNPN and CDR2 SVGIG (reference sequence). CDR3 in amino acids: CAWSDGLSYGYTF. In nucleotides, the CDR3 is TGTGCCTGGAGTGACGGACTGAGCTATGGCTACACCTTC.

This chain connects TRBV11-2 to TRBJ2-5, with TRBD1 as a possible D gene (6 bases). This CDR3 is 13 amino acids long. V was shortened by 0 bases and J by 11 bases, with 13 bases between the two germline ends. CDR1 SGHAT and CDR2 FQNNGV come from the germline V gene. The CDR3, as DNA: TGTGCCAGCAGCTTAGAGGGGGCGGCTGCTCAGTACTTC. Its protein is CASSLEGAAAQYF.

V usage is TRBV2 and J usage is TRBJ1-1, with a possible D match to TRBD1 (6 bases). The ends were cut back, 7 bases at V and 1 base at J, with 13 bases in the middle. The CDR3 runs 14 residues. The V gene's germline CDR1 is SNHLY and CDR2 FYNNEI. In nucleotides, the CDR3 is TGTGCCAGCACCCGGGACACGAAGAACACTGAAGCTTTCTTT. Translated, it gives CASTRDTKNTEAFF.

CDR3 sequence: CSVGDRAQPQHF. The CDR3 DNA reads as TGCAGCGTTGGAGACAGGGCACAGCCCCAGCATTTT. The chain is built from TRBV29-1 and TRBJ1-5; 7 bases are shared with TRBD1. After removal of 4 bases from V and 7 bases from J, the junction contained 4 bases not matched to a gene. The CDR3 has 12 residues. CDR1 is SQVTM, CDR2 ANQGSEA, per germline.

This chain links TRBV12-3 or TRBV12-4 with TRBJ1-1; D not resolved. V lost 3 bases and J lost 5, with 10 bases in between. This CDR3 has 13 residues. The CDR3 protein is CASSFQRETEAFF. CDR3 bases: TGTGCCAGCAGTTTTCAGCGGGAGACTGAAGCTTTCTTT.

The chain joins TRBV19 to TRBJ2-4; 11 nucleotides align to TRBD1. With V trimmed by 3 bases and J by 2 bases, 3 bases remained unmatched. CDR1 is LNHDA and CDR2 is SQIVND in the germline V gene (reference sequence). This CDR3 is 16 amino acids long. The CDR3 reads CASSMGTGGTKNIQYF. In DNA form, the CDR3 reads TGTGCCAGTAGTATGGGGACAGGGGGGACCAAAAACATTCAGTACTTC.

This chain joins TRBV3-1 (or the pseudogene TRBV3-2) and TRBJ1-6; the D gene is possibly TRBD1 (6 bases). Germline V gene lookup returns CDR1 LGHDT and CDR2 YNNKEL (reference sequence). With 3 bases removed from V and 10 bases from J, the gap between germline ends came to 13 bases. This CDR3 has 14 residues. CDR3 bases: TGTGCCAGCAGCCAGCAGGGGCAGGGCTCACCCCTCCACTTT. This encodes CASSQQGQGSPLHF.

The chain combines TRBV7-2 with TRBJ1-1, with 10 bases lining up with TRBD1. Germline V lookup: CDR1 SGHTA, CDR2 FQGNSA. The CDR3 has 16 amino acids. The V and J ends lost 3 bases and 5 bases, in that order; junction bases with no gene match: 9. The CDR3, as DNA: TGTGCCAGCAGCTTGGTAGGTGGGACAGGGGATACTGAAGCTTTCTTT. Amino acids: CASSLVGGTGDTEAFF.

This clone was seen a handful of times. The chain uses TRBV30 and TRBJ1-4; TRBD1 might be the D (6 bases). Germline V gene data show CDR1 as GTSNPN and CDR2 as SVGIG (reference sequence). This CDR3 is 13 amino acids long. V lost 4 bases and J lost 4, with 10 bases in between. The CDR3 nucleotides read TGTGCCTGGAACAGGGCCCTTAATGAAAAACTGTTTTTT. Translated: CAWNRALNEKLFF.

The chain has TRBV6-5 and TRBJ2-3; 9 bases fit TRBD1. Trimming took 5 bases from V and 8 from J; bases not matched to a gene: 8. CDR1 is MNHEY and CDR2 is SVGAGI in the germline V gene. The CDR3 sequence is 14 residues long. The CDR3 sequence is CASSPGQGRSTQYF. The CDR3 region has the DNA TGTGCCAGCAGTCCAGGACAGGGGAGGAGTACGCAGTATTTT.

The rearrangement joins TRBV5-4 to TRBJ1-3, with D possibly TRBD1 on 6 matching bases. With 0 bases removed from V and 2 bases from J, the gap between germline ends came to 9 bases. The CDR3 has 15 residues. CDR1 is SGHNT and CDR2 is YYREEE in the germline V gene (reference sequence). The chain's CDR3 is CASSLGTVTGNTIYF. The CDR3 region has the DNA TGTGCCAGCAGCTTGGGGACAGTCACTGGAAACACCATATATTTT. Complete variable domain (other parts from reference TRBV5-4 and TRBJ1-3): ETGVTQSPTHLIKTRGQQVTLRCSSQSGHNTVSWYQQALGQGPQFIFQYYREEENGRGNFPPRFSGLQFPNYSSELNVNALELDDSALYLCASSLGTVTGNTIYFGEGSWLTVV.

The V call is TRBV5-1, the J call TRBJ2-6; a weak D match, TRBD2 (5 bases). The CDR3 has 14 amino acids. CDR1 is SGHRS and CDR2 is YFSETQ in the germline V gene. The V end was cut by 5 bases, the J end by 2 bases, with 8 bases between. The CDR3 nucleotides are TGCGCCAGCAGAGAGACTACTGGGGCCAACGTCCTGACTTTC. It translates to CASRETTGANVLTF.